These 26 T cell receptor beta chains were all obtained from the same sample, sequenced in a study of shared clonotypes between healthy human individuals. The method was immunoSEQ multiplex PCR; TCRdb's version includes in-frame clones alone and lacks a portion of them. The sample has under 1,100,000 clones; around three quarters are singletons. Sequenced input: memory CD4+ T cells from PBMCs. Subset described: CD45RA-negative fraction. These receptors were collected from a young man in good health. Some clones in this sample may be carry-over from other donors' samples.

This clone was observed a handful of times. The CDR3 reads CASSPRGGPYEQYF. CDR3 DNA: TGTGCCAGCAGCCCTAGGGGCGGACCCTACGAGCAGTACTTC. The chain links TRBV11-2 to TRBJ2-7; D is perhaps TRBD1 (5 bases). Trimming removed 5 bases at V and 2 bases at J, with 13 bases between. The CDR3 covers 14 residues. CDR1 and CDR2 (germline): SGHAT, FQNNGV. The variable domain in full, completed from reference TRBV11-2 and TRBJ2-7, reads EAGVAQSPRYKIIEKRQSVAFWCNPISGHATLYWYQQILGQGPKLLIQFQNNGVVDDSQLPKDRFSAERLKGVDSTLKIQPAKLEDSAVYLCASSPRGGPYEQYFGPGTRLTVT.

A remark on this clone: Other DNA sequences from this sample encode an identical CDR3 as well. The chain uses TRBV4-1 and TRBJ1-4, with 10 bases aligning to TRBD1. The CDR3 consists of 15 residues. V lost 3 bases, J lost 5 bases, and 3 bases stayed unmatched. Germline V gene data show CDR1 as MGHRA and CDR2 as YSYEKL. The CDR3 DNA is TGCGCCAGCAGCCAGCCGGGACAGGGGAATGAAAAACTGTTTTTT. Its protein is CASSQPGQGNEKLFF.

V is TRBV30 and J is TRBJ1-6; D ambiguous. Germline V gene sequence: CDR1 GTSNPN, CDR2 SVGIG (reference sequence). Trimming removed 4 bases from V and 5 bases from J, with 9 bases in between. This CDR3 is built from 13 residues. The CDR3: CAWTPIDNSPLHF. CDR3 coding DNA: TGTGCCTGGACCCCTATAGATAATTCACCCCTCCACTTT.

The CDR3 spells CASSTQGTDTQYF. The CDR3, as DNA: TGCGCCAGCAGCACGCAAGGGACGGATACGCAGTATTTT. V is TRBV5-1 and J is TRBJ2-3, with D perhaps assigned TRBD1 or TRBD2 (5 bases each). The CDR3 runs 13 residues. V was shortened by 4 bases and J by 6 bases, with 12 bases between the two germline ends. Germline-derived CDR1 and CDR2 are SGHRS and YFSETQ.

In this sample, this clone turned up a few times. The chain couples TRBV5-1 to TRBJ2-3, with D perhaps TRBD2 (6 bases). CDR1 is SGHRS, CDR2 YFSETQ, per germline. V dropped 0 bases and J dropped 0 bases, with 11 bases sitting between them. This CDR3 has 16 amino acids. CDR3 sequence reads: CASSLGRDKSTDTQYF. The CDR3 DNA sequence: TGCGCCAGCAGCTTGGGGCGGGATAAGAGCACAGATACGCAGTATTTT.

J is TRBJ2-4 and V is TRBV5-1, with D tentatively TRBD1 or TRBD2 (5 bases each). Trimming left V 4 bases short and J 5 bases short, with 13 bases between. CDR1 and CDR2 from the germline V gene are SGHRS and YFSETQ. The CDR3 is 14 amino acids. CDR3 bases: TGCGCCAGCAGCCCGGGCCAGGGACAAAACATTCAGTACTTC. It is translated as CASSPGQGQNIQYF. Filled out from reference TRBV5-1 and TRBJ2-4, the complete variable domain reads KAGVTQTPRYLIKTRGQQVTLSCSPISGHRSVSWYQQTPGQGLQFLFEYFSETQRNKGNFPGRFSGRQFSNSRSEMNVSTLELGDSALYLCASSPGQGQNIQYFGAGTRLSVL.

This chain uses TRBV30 with TRBJ2-5; 8 bases agree with TRBD2. The J call could be wrong; TRBJ2-7 is a better fit for the DNA end. Germline values: CDR1 GTSNPN, CDR2 SVGIG (reference sequence). This CDR3 has 14 residues. This CDR3 reads CAWRPLAATYEQYF. CDR3 coding DNA: TGTGCCTGGAGACCACTAGCGGCTACCTACGAGCAGTACTTC.

Concerning this clone: A clone one base away is much larger, so this may be a read error. The rearrangement links TRBV30 to TRBJ2-7; 9 bases are shared with TRBD2. The CDR3 runs to 14 residues. CDR1 is GTSNPN, CDR2 SVGIG, per germline (reference sequence). In DNA form, the CDR3 reads TGTGCCTGGACACGACTAGCGGTGTCCTACGAGCGGTACTTC. Encoded protein: CAWTRLAVSYERYF.

The chain combines TRBV5-8 with TRBJ2-3, with TRBD1 as a possible D gene (6 bases). The V and J ends lost 7 bases and 4 bases respectively, with 13 bases between them. The CDR3 contains 13 residues. From germline, CDR1 is SGHTS and CDR2 YDEGEE. CDR3 DNA: TGTGCCAGCTACTTACAGGGAGCAGATACGCAGTATTTT. It codes for CASYLQGADTQYF.

V and J are TRBV27 and TRBJ2-1; a weak D match, TRBD2 (7 bases). The CDR3 is 14 residues long. Trimming stripped 1 base from V and 9 bases from J, with 13 bases between. Germline CDR1 and CDR2: MNHEY and SMNVEV (reference sequence). CDR3 bases: TGTGCCAGCAGTTTATTCGTGAGGGGGGGTGAGCAGTTCTTC. It specifies CASSLFVRGGEQFF.

This chain uses TRBV5-8 with TRBJ1-5; D remains ambiguous. Per the germline V gene, CDR1 is SGHTS and CDR2 is YDEGEE. The ends were cut back, 1 base at V and 5 bases at J, with 10 bases in the middle. CDR3 size: 14 residues. This CDR3 is CASSLKTGHQPQHF. For the CDR3, the DNA is TGTGCCAGCAGCTTGAAGACGGGCCATCAGCCCCAGCATTTT.

This clone was seen once. This chain uses TRBV13 with TRBJ2-7; the D gene is possibly TRBD1 (5 bases). Per the germline V gene, CDR1 is PRHDT and CDR2 is FYEKMQ (reference sequence). The CDR3 extends over 12 amino acids. The V gene lost 5 bases and the J gene lost 6 bases, with 11 bases spanning the gap. The CDR3: CASSAARGEQYF. Written as DNA, the CDR3 is TGTGCCAGCAGCGCAGCAAGGGGCGAGCAGTACTTC.

The genes are TRBV9 and TRBJ2-1; TRBD2 matches 12 bases. Looked up from germline, CDR1 is SGDLS and CDR2 is YYNGEE. V shed 0 bases and J 2 bases; nucleotides not matched to a gene: 12. The CDR3 has 20 amino acids. In DNA form, the CDR3 reads TGTGCCAGCAGCGTAGCTACGACTAGCGGGAGTCTCACTCCCTACAATGAGCAGTTCTTC. Protein: CASSVATTSGSLTPYNEQFF.

As for this clone: Other nucleotide sequences from this sample produce the same CDR3. The rearrangement uses TRBV19 and TRBJ1-2; no firm D call. This CDR3 comprises 14 residues. The germline gives CDR1 LNHDA, CDR2 SQIVND (reference sequence). The V end lost 0 bases, the J end lost 8 bases, and 13 bases lay between the germline ends. CDR3 residues: CASSIDRGGRGYTF. The DNA of the CDR3 is TGTGCCAGTAGTATAGATCGAGGAGGACGCGGCTACACCTTC.

This chain joins TRBV19 and TRBJ2-7; D is uncertain. The CDR3 runs to 18 residues. Germline loops: CDR1 LNHDA, CDR2 SQIVND (reference sequence). The V end lost 5 bases, the J end lost 0 bases, and 23 bases lay between the germline ends. CDR3 region: CASSAYYTGGSSSYEQYF. CDR3 sequence (DNA): TGTGCCAGTAGTGCCTACTACACCGGCGGCTCGAGCTCCTACGAGCAGTACTTC. The full variable domain, rest sourced from reference TRBV19 and TRBJ2-7, is DGGITQSPKYLFRKEGQNVTLSCEQNLNHDAMYWYRQDPGQGLRLIYYSQIVNDFQKGDIAEGYSVSREKKESFPLTVTSAQKNPTAFYLCASSAYYTGGSSSYEQYFGPGTRLTVT.

With respect to this clone: The same CDR3 arises from other DNA sequences in this sample as well. The chain couples TRBV5-1 to TRBJ2-2, with D possibly called TRBD1 or TRBD2 (5 bases each). Trimming shortened V by 0 bases and J by 5 bases, and 8 bases separated the two germline ends. This CDR3 is built from 14 residues. CDR1 SGHRS and CDR2 YFSETQ come from the germline V gene. The chain's CDR3 is CASSLAGATGELFF. CDR3 nucleotide sequence: TGCGCCAGCAGCTTGGCCGGGGCAACCGGGGAGCTGTTTTTT.

The chain couples TRBV18 to TRBJ2-7; D is perhaps TRBD1 (6 bases). The CDR3 is made up of 15 amino acids. Trimming took off 2 bases at V and 1 base at J, with 12 bases between the two ends. Germline loops: CDR1 KGHSH, CDR2 LQKENI. CDR3 sequence (DNA): TGTGCCAGCTCACCAACAGGCCAGGGGTCCTACGAGCAGTACTTC. It yields the protein CASSPTGQGSYEQYF.

This chain joins TRBV28 and TRBJ1-1, with D maybe TRBD1 (5 bases). CDR3 size: 12 residues. In germline, CDR1 is MDHEN, CDR2 SYDVKM. V was pared by 7 bases and J by 4 bases, with 10 bases between. The CDR3 DNA reads TGTGCCAGCAACCCTCAGGGCACTGAAGCTTTCTTT. Translation gives CASNPQGTEAFF.

This rearrangement joins TRBV18 to TRBJ1-1; no clear D gene. The CDR3 spans 13 residues. Germline V gives CDR1 KGHSH, CDR2 LQKENI. Trimming removed 1 base at V and 6 bases at J, with 9 bases between. CDR3 sequence reads: CASSPQAESEAFF. For the CDR3, the DNA is TGTGCCAGCTCACCACAGGCCGAATCTGAAGCTTTCTTT.

This clone turned up a few times. This chain connects TRBV19 to TRBJ1-2; maybe TRBD1 (5 bases). Germline V gives CDR1 LNHDA, CDR2 SQIVND (reference sequence). The CDR3 sequence is 15 residues long. With 4 bases removed from V and 4 bases from J, the gap between germline ends came to 16 bases. The CDR3 protein is CASSTTVLAFYGYTF. CDR3 bases: TGTGCCAGTAGTACGACAGTCTTGGCTTTCTATGGCTACACCTTC.

As concerns this clone: A read error may explain this, as a much larger clone is one base away. The rearrangement joins TRBV7-2 to TRBJ2-7, with TRBD2 matching 15 bases. The V gene's germline CDR1 is SGHTA and CDR2 FQGNSA. The trim removed 6 bases at V and 3 bases at J, leaving 12 bases unmatched. This CDR3 contains 18 residues. The CDR3 DNA follows: TGTGCCAGCAGGCCTGGGACTAGCGGGAGGAGAATTGGCTACGAGCAGTACTTC. Protein sequence: CASRPGTSGRRIGYEQYF.

The chain is built from TRBV5-1 and TRBJ2-5, with D maybe TRBD2 (5 bases). The germline V gene has CDR1 SGHRS and CDR2 YFSETQ. V was trimmed by 3 bases and J by 2 bases, leaving 14 bases between them. The CDR3 has 15 amino acids. As DNA, the CDR3 is TGCGCCAGCAGCTCCCAGAAGAGGGAGCAAGAGACCCAGTACTTC. Translated: CASSSQKREQETQYF. Full variable domain (remainder filled in from reference TRBV5-1 and TRBJ2-5): KAGVTQTPRYLIKTRGQQVTLSCSPISGHRSVSWYQQTPGQGLQFLFEYFSETQRNKGNFPGRFSGRQFSNSRSEMNVSTLELGDSALYLCASSSQKREQETQYFGPGTRLLVL.

The chain employs TRBV7-6 and TRBJ2-3, with 8 bases fitting TRBD2. Germline V CDR1 and CDR2: SGHVS, FNYEAQ. V lost 1 base to trimming and J lost 4 bases; unmatched junction nucleotides: 7. This CDR3 spans 16 amino acids. The CDR3 reads CASSLGSGKGADTQYF. DNA of the CDR3: TGTGCCAGCAGCTTAGGTAGCGGGAAGGGTGCAGATACGCAGTATTTT.

J is TRBJ1-2 and V is TRBV28; 9 nucleotides match TRBD1. J was trimmed by 4 bases and V by 6 bases; bases with no gene match: 6. This CDR3 is 14 amino acids long. Germline-derived CDR1 and CDR2 are MDHEN and SYDVKM. The CDR3 coding sequence is TGTGCCAGCAGCACCCGGACAGGGGCCTATGGCTACACCTTC. The encoded protein is CASSTRTGAYGYTF.

This sequence joins TRBV7-9 and TRBJ1-1; D call uncertain. CDR1 SEHNR and CDR2 FQNEAQ come from the germline V gene (reference sequence). V lost 8 bases and J lost 2, with 6 bases in between. The CDR3 spans 11 residues. This CDR3 is CASGSNTEAFF. CDR3 sequence (DNA): TGTGCCAGCGGTAGTAACACTGAAGCTTTCTTT.

This chain joins TRBV5-1 and TRBJ2-1; D gene ambiguous. V lost 2 bases and J lost 4, with 4 bases in between. The CDR3 runs 12 residues. Germline CDR1 reads SGHRS; CDR2 reads YFSETQ. CDR3 loop: CASSLQYNEQFF. The DNA for the CDR3 is TGCGCCAGCAGCTTACAGTACAATGAGCAGTTCTTC.